This T cell receptor (beta chain) originates from a study of T cell responses to AZD1222 COVID-19 vaccine. Study-level findings and limits: The donor group comprised mostly white British people and more females; the analysis possibly underestimated clonal diversity. Spike-specific TCR breadth and depth were elevated following two AZD1222 doses.

Profiling relied on immunoSEQ multiplex PCR, and the TCRdb table lists in-frame clones only, not all of them. The sample lists under 200,000 clones, roughly 92% occurring once. On this clone: As yet, its antigen is unknown.

The sequencing used peripheral blood, collected 28 days after the second dose of the MenACWY control vaccine. The receptor comes from an adult who received the MenACWY meningococcal vaccine as a control.

CDR3 nucleotide sequence: TGTGCCAGCAGTTTAGACAGGGGATATCAGCCCCAGCATTTT. As protein: CASSLDRGYQPQHF. The chain uses TRBV28 and TRBJ1-5, with TRBD1 matching over 8 bases. Trimming cost V 2 bases and J 5 bases; bases outside gene matches: 2. The CDR3 is 14 amino acids. The germline V gene encodes CDR1 MDHEN and CDR2 SYDVKM.